These T cell receptor beta chains were read from a single sample in a study of blood T cell repertoires in COVID-19. Method: immunoSEQ multiplex PCR; TCRdb's copy keeps in-frame clones and lacks some. The sample includes about 29,000 clones, 77% of them seen just once. The sequencing sample was made of peripheral blood. The receptors shown here come from a woman aged 70 to 79 with active or convalescent COVID-19. Each CDR3 is given without its conserved first and last residue.

V gene,J gene,CDR3 protein
TRBV24-1,TRBJ2-1,ATSDSGTGTYNEQF
TRBV4-3,TRBJ1-2,ASSQDPFYGYT
TRBV27,TRBJ1-6,ASSFRGRGQGSYNSPLH
TRBV3-1/TRBV3-2,TRBJ2-7,ASSPFREGLFEQY
TRBV11-2,TRBJ2-5,ASSLSANLGAQY
TRBV10-3,TRBJ1-3,AISVGGRSSGNTIY
TRBV2,TRBJ1-5,ASRGTVHSNQPQH
TRBV5-1,TRBJ2-7,ASSLRSGTSGRGYEQY
TRBV5-1,TRBJ2-5,ASSLSGTETQY
TRBV7-9,TRBJ2-7,ASSPPPGPRSYEQY
TRBV7-2,TRBJ2-3,ASSERIPGFTSTDTQY
TRBV19,TRBJ2-5,ASSIEASSGETQY
TRBV5-6,TRBJ1-2,ASSLPGQGANYGYT
TRBV14,TRBJ2-7,ASSQVRGVGTSGSLRYEQY
TRBV15,TRBJ2-1,ATSRTGFSSYNEQF
TRBV15,TRBJ2-5,ATSRAGGEIQETQY
TRBV4-3,TRBJ2-5,ASSQELTSHWETQY